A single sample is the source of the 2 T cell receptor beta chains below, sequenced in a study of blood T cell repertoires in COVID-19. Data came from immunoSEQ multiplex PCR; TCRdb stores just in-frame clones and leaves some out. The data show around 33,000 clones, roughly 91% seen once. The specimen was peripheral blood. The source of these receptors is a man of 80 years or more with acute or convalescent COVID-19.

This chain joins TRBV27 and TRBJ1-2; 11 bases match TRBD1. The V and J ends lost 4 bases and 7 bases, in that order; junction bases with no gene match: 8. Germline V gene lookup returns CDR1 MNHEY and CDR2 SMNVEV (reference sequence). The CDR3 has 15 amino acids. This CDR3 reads CASSSWTGGEGGYTF. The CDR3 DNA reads TGTGCCAGCAGTTCCTGGACAGGGGGCGAAGGTGGCTACACCTTC.

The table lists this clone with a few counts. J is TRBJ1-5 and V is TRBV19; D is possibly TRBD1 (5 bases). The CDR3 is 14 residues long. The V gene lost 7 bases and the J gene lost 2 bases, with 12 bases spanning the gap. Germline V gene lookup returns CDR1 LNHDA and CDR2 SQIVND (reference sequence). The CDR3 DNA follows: TGTGCCAGTAATTTTCAACAGGGCAATCAGCCCCAGCATTTT. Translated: CASNFQQGNQPQHF.